This T cell receptor beta chain originates from a study of PD-L1 blockade in urothelial cancer. Study-level background: The patients had undergone anywhere from 0 to 3 prior chemotherapy regimens. A median blood sample held approximately 150,000 T cells and 75,000 to 85,000 unique TCRs.

Here immunoSEQ multiplex PCR was the method, and the copy in TCRdb shows in-frame clones only, minus some. The sample has 30,000 to 45,000 clones, 80% to 95% seen once. Patient disease was locally advanced or metastatic urothelial carcinoma. This CDR3 is 13 amino acids long. In germline, CDR1 is MNHEY, CDR2 SVGAGI. Trimming took 4 bases from V and 7 from J, leaving 13 bases between them. A few counts support this clone. This chain connects TRBV6-5 to TRBJ1-1, with TRBD1 as a possible D gene (6 bases). This receptor was identified in a man aged 65 to 85 with urothelial cancer. This specimen consisted of PBMCs, obtained around atezolizumab (anti-PD-L1) treatment. The DNA for the CDR3 is TGTGCCAGCAGTTTTTCGACAGGATATGAAGCTTTCTTT. This gives the protein CASSFSTGYEAFF.